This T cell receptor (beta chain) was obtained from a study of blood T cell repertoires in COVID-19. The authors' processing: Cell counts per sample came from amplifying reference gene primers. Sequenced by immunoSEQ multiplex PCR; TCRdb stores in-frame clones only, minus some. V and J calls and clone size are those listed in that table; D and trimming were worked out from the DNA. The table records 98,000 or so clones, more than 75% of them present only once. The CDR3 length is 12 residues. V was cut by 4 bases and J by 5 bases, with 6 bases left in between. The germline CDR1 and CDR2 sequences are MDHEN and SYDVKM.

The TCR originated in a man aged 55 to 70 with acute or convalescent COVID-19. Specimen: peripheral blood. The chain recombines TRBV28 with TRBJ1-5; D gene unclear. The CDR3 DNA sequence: TGTGCCAGCAGTTCAGGCCATCAGCCCCAGCATTTT. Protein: CASSSGHQPQHF.